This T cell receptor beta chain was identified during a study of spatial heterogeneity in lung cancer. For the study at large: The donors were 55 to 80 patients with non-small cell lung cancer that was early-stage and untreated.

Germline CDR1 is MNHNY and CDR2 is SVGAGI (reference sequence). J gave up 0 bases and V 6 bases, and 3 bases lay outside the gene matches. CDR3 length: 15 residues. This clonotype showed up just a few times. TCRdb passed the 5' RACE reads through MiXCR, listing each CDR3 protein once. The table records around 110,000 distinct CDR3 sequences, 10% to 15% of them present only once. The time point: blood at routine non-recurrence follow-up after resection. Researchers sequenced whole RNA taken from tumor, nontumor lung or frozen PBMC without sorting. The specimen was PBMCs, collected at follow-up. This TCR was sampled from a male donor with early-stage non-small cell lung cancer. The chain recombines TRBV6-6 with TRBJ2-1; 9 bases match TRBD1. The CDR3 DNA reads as TGTGCCAGCAGGACAGGGGGGAGCTCCTACAATGAGCAGTTCTTC. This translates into CASRTGGSSYNEQFF.